Each of the 20 T cell receptor beta chains below was sequenced from the same sample in a study of blood T cell repertoires in COVID-19 (TCRdb year 2020). The library relied on the immunoSEQ multiplex PCR assay. Imported from immuneACCESS, the table was reduced by TCRdb to in-frame sequences with V and J called. These copies leave out some clones; in studies compared against another copy, an unresolved V gene accounts for under half, and the cause of the remainder is not known. This sample is represented by fewer than 140,000 clones; roughly four fifths of them were singletons. The ten largest clonotypes hold 11% to 15% of the sample. The sample comprised peripheral blood. The receptors come from a woman aged 55-70 years with acute or convalescent COVID-19.

The CDR3 sequence is CASSQGLTGLYREAFF. The CDR3 coding sequence is TGTGCCAGCAGCCAAGGTTTGACAGGGCTTTACCGTGAAGCTTTCTTT. The chain recombines TRBV3-1 (or the pseudogene TRBV3-2) with TRBJ1-1; TRBD1 agrees at 7 bases. CDR3 length: 16 amino acids. The V and J ends lost 1 base and 7 bases, in that order; junction bases with no gene match: 12. Per germline, CDR1 LGHDT and CDR2 YNNKEL (reference sequence).

V gene TRBV7-9 combines with J gene TRBJ2-5; D is possibly TRBD1 (5 bases). The length of the CDR3 is 14 residues. CDR1 and CDR2 (germline): SEHNR, FQNEAQ (reference sequence). Trimming stripped 4 bases from V and 4 bases from J, with 13 bases between. CDR3 in DNA: TGTGCCAGCAGCTCGGCAGGGCTTACAGAGACCCAGTACTTC. Translation gives CASSSAGLTETQYF. The entire variable domain, with the rest obtained from reference TRBV7-9 and TRBJ2-5, is as follows: DTGVSQNPRHKITKRGQNVTFRCDPISEHNRLYWYRQTLGQGPEFLTYFQNEAQLEKSRLLSDRFSAERPKGSFSTLEIQRTEQGDSAMYLCASSSAGLTETQYFGPGTRLLVL.

CDR3 DNA sequence: TGTGCCGGGACTTTGGCTAGCGGATCTTACGAGCAGTACTTC. It yields the protein CAGTLASGSYEQYF. The chain combines TRBV30 with TRBJ2-7; 7 nucleotides align to TRBD2. The CDR3 has 14 amino acids. Trimming took 8 bases from V and 4 from J; bases not matched to a gene: 14. Germline V gene data show CDR1 as GTSNPN and CDR2 as SVGIG (reference sequence).

The sample holds a few counts of this clone. The chain links TRBV12-3 or TRBV12-4 to TRBJ1-2; D unclear. CDR3 length: 9 residues. Trimming took 6 bases from V and 8 from J, leaving 4 bases between them. CDR3 nucleotides: TGTGCCAGCAGCCCGGGCTACACCTTC. This encodes CASSPGYTF.

This clone was counted a few times. CDR3 DNA: TGTGCCAGCACCAAGGGCTGGGTAGCGGGAGTTGAGACCCAGTACTTC. Translating it yields CASTKGWVAGVETQYF. V is TRBV6-6 and J is TRBJ2-5, with 9 nucleotides matching TRBD2. With V trimmed by 7 bases and J by 5 bases, 14 bases remained unmatched. The CDR3 has 16 residues. In germline, CDR1 is MNHNY, CDR2 SVGAGI (reference sequence).

CDR3 amino acids: CASSRTGEETQYF. The CDR3 coding sequence is TGTGCCAGTAGTCGGACAGGGGAAGAGACCCAGTACTTC. The rearrangement uses TRBV19 and TRBJ2-5; 9 nucleotides line up with TRBD1. This CDR3 spans 13 amino acids. With 5 bases clipped from V and 3 bases from J, the junction kept 1 base outside the gene matches. CDR1 is LNHDA, CDR2 SQIVND, per germline (reference sequence).

The chain recombines TRBV5-4 with TRBJ1-6, with 9 bases lining up with TRBD1. This CDR3 is built from 13 residues. Germline V lookup: CDR1 SGHNT, CDR2 YYREEE (reference sequence). J lost 10 bases, V lost 4 bases, and 3 bases had no gene match. This CDR3 is CASSLTGGSPLHF. CDR3 DNA: TGTGCCAGCAGCCTAACAGGGGGCTCACCCCTCCACTTT. Complete variable domain (other parts from reference TRBV5-4 and TRBJ1-6): ETGVTQSPTHLIKTRGQQVTLRCSSQSGHNTVSWYQQALGQGPQFIFQYYREEENGRGNFPPRFSGLQFPNYSSELNVNALELDDSALYLCASSLTGGSPLHFGNGTRLTVT.

V usage is TRBV5-4 and J usage is TRBJ2-1; tentatively, D is TRBD2 (6 bases). Germline V gene data show CDR1 as SGHNT and CDR2 as YYREEE (reference sequence). The CDR3 runs 15 residues. Trimming left V 4 bases short and J 7 bases short, with 18 bases between. CDR3 loop: CASSRSVAGLNEQFF. As DNA, the CDR3 is TGTGCCAGCAGCCGCAGCGTGGCGGGGTTAAATGAGCAGTTCTTC.

The chain joins TRBV5-1 to TRBJ2-3; TRBD2 matches 9 bases. From germline, CDR1 is SGHRS and CDR2 YFSETQ. The CDR3 consists of 16 residues. With V trimmed by 0 bases and J by 2 bases, 4 bases remained unmatched. DNA for the CDR3: TGCGCCAGCAGCTTGGTACGCGGGAGGGTCACAGATACGCAGTATTTT. This sequence encodes CASSLVRGRVTDTQYF.

The CDR3: CASSPGAGKYGYTF. The CDR3, as DNA: TGTGCCAGCAGCCCCGGAGCGGGGAAGTATGGCTACACCTTC. The chain has TRBV14 and TRBJ1-2; D uncertain. The CDR3 is made up of 14 amino acids. Between the trimmed V and J ends, which lost 4 bases and 5 bases, there was a span of 14 bases. From germline, CDR1 is SGHDN and CDR2 FVKESK.

The chain joins TRBV7-9 to TRBJ1-1; D gene uncertain. The CDR3 totals 13 residues. V was cut by 5 bases and J by 1 base, with 8 bases left in between. CDR1 is SEHNR and CDR2 is FQNEAQ in the germline V gene (reference sequence). Here the CDR3 reads CASSLFGNTEAFF. The DNA for the CDR3 is TGTGCCAGCAGCCTATTCGGGAACACTGAAGCTTTCTTT. Based on the CDR3 plus reference TRBV7-9 and TRBJ1-1, the full variable domain is DTGVSQNPRHKITKRGQNVTFRCDPISEHNRLYWYRQTLGQGPEFLTYFQNEAQLEKSRLLSDRFSAERPKGSFSTLEIQRTEQGDSAMYLCASSLFGNTEAFFGQGTRLTVV.

The chain joins TRBV7-9 to TRBJ1-2, with 8 bases fitting TRBD1. The CDR3 extends over 15 amino acids. Germline V gene data show CDR1 as SEHNR and CDR2 as FQNEAQ (reference sequence). V was pared by 5 bases and J by 6 bases, with 11 bases of the junction left unmatched. The CDR3 here is CASSVHDRGPNGYTF. CDR3 DNA: TGTGCCAGCAGCGTTCATGACAGGGGCCCGAATGGCTACACCTTC.

This CDR3 reads CSVRHGDREAFF. CDR3 DNA sequence: TGCAGCGTCAGACACGGGGATCGTGAAGCTTTCTTT. The genes are TRBV29-1 and TRBJ1-1; unclear D gene. In germline, CDR1 is SQVTM, CDR2 ANQGSEA. Trimming cost V 6 bases and J 7 bases, with 15 bases left between them. The CDR3 has 12 residues.

The V gene is TRBV27, the J gene TRBJ1-5; weak D call: TRBD1 (6 bases). The CDR3 sequence is 16 residues long. Germline assignment: CDR1 MNHEY and CDR2 SMNVEV (reference sequence). V gave up 3 bases and J gave up 0 bases, with 12 bases separating them. CDR3 region: CASSLDRTYSNQPQHF. The CDR3 bases are TGTGCCAGCAGTTTGGACAGAACCTATAGCAATCAGCCCCAGCATTTT.

Written as DNA, the CDR3 is TGTGCCAGCAGTCCGACAGGGGCGGGCGGTCCTAATGAAAAACTGTTTTTT. It specifies CASSPTGAGGPNEKLFF. This chain uses TRBV27 with TRBJ1-4; 8 bases agree with TRBD1. Germline loops: CDR1 MNHEY, CDR2 SMNVEV (reference sequence). Unmatched junction bases numbered 11, after V lost 5 bases and J lost 3 bases. This CDR3 is 17 amino acids long.

J is TRBJ1-1 and V is TRBV7-9; the match to TRBD1 covers 12 bases. Germline V CDR1 and CDR2: SEHNR, FQNEAQ (reference sequence). This CDR3 is built from 15 residues. Losses at the gene ends were 1 base for V and 7 bases for J; bases not matched to a gene: 4. CDR3 coding DNA: TGTGCCAGCAGCTTAGGGGGACAGGGGGCTCGTGAAGCTTTCTTT. Amino acids: CASSLGGQGAREAFF.

The chain combines TRBV30 with TRBJ2-6; no clear D gene. Trimming shortened V by 2 bases and J by 0 bases, and 11 bases separated the two germline ends. This CDR3 is built from 16 residues. Germline-derived CDR1 and CDR2 are GTSNPN and SVGIG (reference sequence). CDR3 DNA sequence: TGTGCCTGGAGTTGGGCCCCTATCTCTGGGGCCAACGTCCTGACTTTC. Translated: CAWSWAPISGANVLTF. Full variable domain (rest looked up from reference TRBV30 and TRBJ2-6): SQTIHQWPATLVQPVGSPLSLECTVEGTSNPNLYWYRQAAGRGLQLLFYSVGIGQISSEVPQNLSASRPQDRQFILSSKKLLLSDSGFYLCAWSWAPISGANVLTFGAGSRLTVL.

V and J are TRBV30 and TRBJ1-1, with 10 bases lining up with TRBD1. J lost 4 bases, V lost 1 base, and 0 bases had no gene match. This CDR3 comprises 13 residues. Germline lookup yields CDR1 GTSNPN and CDR2 SVGIG (reference sequence). Here the CDR3 DNA reads TGTGCCTGGAGTGGACAGGGGGCCACTGAAGCTTTCTTT. Translating it yields CAWSGQGATEAFF.

The V and J genes are TRBV5-5 and TRBJ1-1; 7 bases fit TRBD1. Germline-derived CDR1 and CDR2 are SGHKS and YYEKEE (reference sequence). The CDR3 is made up of 15 amino acids. J was trimmed by 1 base and V by 1 base; bases with no gene match: 4. DNA of the CDR3: TGTGCCAGCAGCTTGACAGGGGCCCCGAACACTGAAGCTTTCTTT. Translation: CASSLTGAPNTEAFF.

This sequence joins TRBV4-1 and TRBJ2-5, with TRBD2 matching 10 bases. The CDR3 spans 14 residues. V lost 3 bases to trimming and J lost 8 bases; unmatched junction nucleotides: 6. Looked up from germline, CDR1 is MGHRA and CDR2 is YSYEKL. The CDR3 loop is CASSQGQREGTQYF. CDR3 in DNA: TGCGCCAGCAGCCAGGGCCAGCGGGAGGGAACCCAGTACTTC.